These 15 T cell receptor beta chains were all obtained from the same sample, sequenced in a study of T cells expressing NK-cell markers. From its re-call of the 5' RACE reads, TCRdb lists each CDR3 protein once, without DNA. The listing records about 550,000 distinct CDR3 sequences. Sequencing was done on a sample of blood T cells: a sorted CD56 or NKG2C T cell subset, CD4+ or CD8+ T cells, or bulk PBMC T cells (not recorded which). These receptor sequences come from a man between 18 and 35 years old in good health.

The chain combines TRBV5-1 with TRBJ1-1; TCRdb's D call, TRBD1, is unchecked because there is no DNA. Germline V lookup: CDR1 SGHRS, CDR2 YFSETQ. The CDR3 is made up of 20 amino acids. The CDR3 loop reads CASSLGLGVNFGPLDTEAFF.

The rearrangement joins TRBV5-5 to TRBJ2-3; the TRBD1 assignment by TCRdb is unverifiable without DNA. Germline lookup yields CDR1 SGHKS and CDR2 YYEKEE (reference sequence). The CDR3 extends over 15 amino acids. Here the CDR3 reads CASSGPGQGTDTQYF. Full variable domain (outside the CDR3, taken from reference TRBV5-5 and TRBJ2-3): DAGVTQSPTHLIKTRGQQVTLRCSPISGHKSVSWYQQVLGQGPQFIFQYYEKEERGRGNFPDRFSARQFPNYSSELNVNALLLGDSALYLCASSGPGQGTDTQYFGPGTRLTVL.

The CDR3 loop is CASSSGQGETQYF. This chain links TRBV7-7 with TRBJ2-5; the D call from TCRdb, TRBD1, cannot be confirmed without DNA. The CDR3 is made up of 13 amino acids. Germline V lookup: CDR1 SSHAT, CDR2 FNYEAQ (reference sequence).

The CDR3 loop reads CASSDSAGYSNQPQHF. The V and J genes are TRBV6-1 and TRBJ1-5. CDR1 MNHNS and CDR2 SASEGT come from the germline V gene. The length of the CDR3 is 16 residues.

The rearrangement links TRBV12-3 or TRBV12-4 to TRBJ2-5. This CDR3 has 15 residues. This chain's CDR3 is CASSLSGRLRETQYF.

The rearrangement joins TRBV20-1 to TRBJ2-5. The CDR3 loop spans 13 amino acids. In germline, CDR1 is DFQATT, CDR2 SNEGSKA (reference sequence). The CDR3 loop is CSARVVVGETQYF.

The rearrangement uses TRBV6-5 and TRBJ2-1; TCRdb picks TRBD2, but there is no DNA to check that call. The CDR3 loop spans 11 amino acids. Germline V gives CDR1 MNHEY, CDR2 SVGAGI. This CDR3 is CASSISGVQFF.

The V gene is TRBV5-4, the J gene TRBJ2-2; TCRdb's D call, TRBD1, is unchecked because there is no DNA. Germline loops: CDR1 SGHNT, CDR2 YYREEE (reference sequence). The CDR3 loop spans 16 amino acids. The CDR3 sequence: CASNKGQGRNTGELFF.

V and J are TRBV7-2 and TRBJ2-7; absent DNA, TCRdb's TRBD1 call cannot be checked. CDR3 length: 15 residues. Germline values: CDR1 SGHTA, CDR2 FQGNSA. The CDR3 is CASSLSRQNAYEQYF.

V usage is TRBV20-1 and J usage is TRBJ1-4. CDR1 and CDR2 from the germline V gene are DFQATT and SNEGSKA (reference sequence). The CDR3 extends over 12 amino acids. The CDR3 reads CSAVQKGEKLFF.

The genes are TRBV20-1 and TRBJ2-1; TCRdb indicates TRBD2, and absent DNA this call remains unverified. The CDR3 extends over 14 amino acids. The germline gives CDR1 DFQATT, CDR2 SNEGSKA (reference sequence). The CDR3 loop is CSASTLAGGVEQFF.

The chain links TRBV11-1 to TRBJ2-6; TCRdb outputs TRBD1, but without DNA this stays unchecked. Germline assignment: CDR1 SGHAT and CDR2 FQDESV (reference sequence). The CDR3 loop spans 18 amino acids. The CDR3 loop is CASSPGVGAFSGANVLTF.

The gene calls are TRBV20-1 and TRBJ2-1; TCRdb's D call of TRBD1 is untestable without DNA. The length of the CDR3 is 15 residues. Germline V lookup: CDR1 DFQATT, CDR2 SNEGSKA (reference sequence). The CDR3 reads CSATHQGGSGNEQFF.

The chain combines TRBV11-2 with TRBJ2-7; TCRdb returns TRBD2, unconfirmable since there is no DNA. In germline, CDR1 is SGHAT, CDR2 FQNNGV. This CDR3 has 16 residues. CDR3 in amino acids: CASSLKEAGGFYEQYF. The complete variable domain, with remaining parts taken from reference TRBV11-2 and TRBJ2-7, reads EAGVAQSPRYKIIEKRQSVAFWCNPISGHATLYWYQQILGQGPKLLIQFQNNGVVDDSQLPKDRFSAERLKGVDSTLKIQPAKLEDSAVYLCASSLKEAGGFYEQYFGPGTRLTVT.

CDR3 in amino acids: CASSLSRTGEQFF. The chain joins TRBV12-3 or TRBV12-4 to TRBJ2-1; TCRdb indicates TRBD1, and absent DNA this call remains unverified. This CDR3 is built from 13 residues.